The present TCR beta chain was sequenced within a study of CD8 T cells in Susac syndrome. Random hexamers primed reverse transcription of about 0.5 to 1 ug RNA. TCRdb analysed the immunoSEQ multiplex PCR reads with MiXCR anew, one entry per CDR3 protein. The data show hundreds of thousands of distinct CDR3 sequences, around 93% seen once. The ends were cut back, 5 bases at V and 1 base at J, with 8 bases in the middle. CDR1 is DFQATT, CDR2 SNEGSKA, per germline (reference sequence). The CDR3 runs to 12 residues. The sample taken for sequencing was CD4+ T cells from PBMCs. The gene calls are TRBV20-1 and TRBJ1-1, with D uncertain. This clonotype was sampled from a human donor with multiple sclerosis. CDR3 nucleotides: TGCAGTGCTCCCGGTACGAACACTGAAGCTTTCTTT. This sequence encodes CSAPGTNTEAFF.